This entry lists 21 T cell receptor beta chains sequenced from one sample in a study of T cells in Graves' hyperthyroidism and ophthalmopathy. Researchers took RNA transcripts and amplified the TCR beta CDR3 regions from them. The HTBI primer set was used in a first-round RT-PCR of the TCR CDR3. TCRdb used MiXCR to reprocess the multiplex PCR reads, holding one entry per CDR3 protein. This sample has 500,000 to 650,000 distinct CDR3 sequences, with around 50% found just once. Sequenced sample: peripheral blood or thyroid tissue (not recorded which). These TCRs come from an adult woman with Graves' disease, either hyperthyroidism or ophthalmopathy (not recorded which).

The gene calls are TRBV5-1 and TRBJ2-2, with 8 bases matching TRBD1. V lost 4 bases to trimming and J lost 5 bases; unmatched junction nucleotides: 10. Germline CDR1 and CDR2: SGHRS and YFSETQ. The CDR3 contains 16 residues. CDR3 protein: CASSLTPGQATGELFF. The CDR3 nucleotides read TGCGCCAGCAGCCTGACGCCGGGACAGGCTACCGGGGAGCTGTTTTTT.

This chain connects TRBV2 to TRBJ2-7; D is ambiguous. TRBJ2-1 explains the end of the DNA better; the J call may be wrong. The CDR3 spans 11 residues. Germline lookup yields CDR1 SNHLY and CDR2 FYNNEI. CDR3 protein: CASSVEDEQFF. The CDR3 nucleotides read TGTGCCAGCAGTGTCGAAGATGAGCAGTTCTTC.

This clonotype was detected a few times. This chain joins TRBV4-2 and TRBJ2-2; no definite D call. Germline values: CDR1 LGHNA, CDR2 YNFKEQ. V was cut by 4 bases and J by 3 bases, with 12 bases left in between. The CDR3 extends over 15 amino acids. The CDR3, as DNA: TGTGCCAGCAGCCGACTTGGAGTGGACACCGGGGAGCTGTTTTTT. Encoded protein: CASSRLGVDTGELFF.

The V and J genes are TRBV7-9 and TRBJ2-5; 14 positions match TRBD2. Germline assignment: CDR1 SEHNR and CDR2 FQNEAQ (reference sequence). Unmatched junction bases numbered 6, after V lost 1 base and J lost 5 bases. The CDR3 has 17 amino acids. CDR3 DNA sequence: TGTGCCAGCAGCTTAGGATCCGGGACTAGCGGGAGTGAGACCCAGTACTTC. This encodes CASSLGSGTSGSETQYF.

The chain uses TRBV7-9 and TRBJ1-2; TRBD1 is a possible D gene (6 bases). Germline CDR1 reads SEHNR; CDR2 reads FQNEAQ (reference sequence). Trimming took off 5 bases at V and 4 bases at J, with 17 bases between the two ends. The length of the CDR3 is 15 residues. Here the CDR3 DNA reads TGTGCCAGCAGCGTTGAAGACCCCAGGGGCTATGGCTACACCTTC. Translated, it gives CASSVEDPRGYGYTF.

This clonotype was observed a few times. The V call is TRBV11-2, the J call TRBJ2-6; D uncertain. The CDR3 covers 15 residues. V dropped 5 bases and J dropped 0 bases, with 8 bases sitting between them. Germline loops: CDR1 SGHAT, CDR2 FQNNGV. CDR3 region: CASSVQPSGANVLTF. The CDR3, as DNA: TGTGCCAGCAGCGTCCAGCCCTCTGGGGCCAACGTCCTGACTTTC.

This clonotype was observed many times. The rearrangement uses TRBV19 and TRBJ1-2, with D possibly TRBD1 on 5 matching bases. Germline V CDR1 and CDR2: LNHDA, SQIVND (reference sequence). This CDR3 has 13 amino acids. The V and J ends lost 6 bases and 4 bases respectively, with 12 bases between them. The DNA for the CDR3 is TGTGCCAGTAGCCGGGACTTCCGCTATGGCTACACCTTC. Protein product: CASSRDFRYGYTF.

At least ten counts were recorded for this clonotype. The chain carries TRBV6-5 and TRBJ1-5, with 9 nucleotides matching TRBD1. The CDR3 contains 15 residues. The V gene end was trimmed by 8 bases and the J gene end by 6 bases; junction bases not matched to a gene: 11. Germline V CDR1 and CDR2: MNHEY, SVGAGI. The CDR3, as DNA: TGTGCCAGCGGGCCCGGGACAGGGTCCAGTCAGCCCCAGCATTTT. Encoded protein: CASGPGTGSSQPQHF.

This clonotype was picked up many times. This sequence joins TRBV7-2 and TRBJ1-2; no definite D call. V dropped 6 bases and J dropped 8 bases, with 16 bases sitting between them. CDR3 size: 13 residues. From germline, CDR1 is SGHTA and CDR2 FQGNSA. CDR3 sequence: CASSTEGTGGYTF. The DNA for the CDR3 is TGTGCCAGCAGTACGGAGGGTACTGGCGGCTACACCTTC.

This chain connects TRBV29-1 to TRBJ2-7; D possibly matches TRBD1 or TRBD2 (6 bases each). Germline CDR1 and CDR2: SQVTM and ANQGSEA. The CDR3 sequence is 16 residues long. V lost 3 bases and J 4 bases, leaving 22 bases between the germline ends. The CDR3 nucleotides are TGCAGCGTTGATTCATTAAAGGGGGGAACAGTGTACGAGCAGTACTTC. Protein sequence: CSVDSLKGGTVYEQYF.

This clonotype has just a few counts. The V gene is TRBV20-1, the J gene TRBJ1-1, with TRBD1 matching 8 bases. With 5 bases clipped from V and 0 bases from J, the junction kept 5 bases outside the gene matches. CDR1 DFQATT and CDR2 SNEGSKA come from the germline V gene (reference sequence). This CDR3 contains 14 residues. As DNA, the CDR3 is TGCAGTGCTGGACAGGGTCCCTTGAACACTGAAGCTTTCTTT. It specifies CSAGQGPLNTEAFF.

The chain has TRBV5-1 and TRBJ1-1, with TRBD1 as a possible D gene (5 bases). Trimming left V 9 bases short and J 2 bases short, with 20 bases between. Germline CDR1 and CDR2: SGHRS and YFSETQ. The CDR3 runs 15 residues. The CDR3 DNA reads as TGCGCCATCAGACCGCAAGGGGTGAGAAACACTGAAGCTTTCTTT. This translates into CAIRPQGVRNTEAFF. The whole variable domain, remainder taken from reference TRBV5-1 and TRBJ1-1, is KAGVTQTPRYLIKTRGQQVTLSCSPISGHRSVSWYQQTPGQGLQFLFEYFSETQRNKGNFPGRFSGRQFSNSRSEMNVSTLELGDSALYLCAIRPQGVRNTEAFFGQGTRLTVV.

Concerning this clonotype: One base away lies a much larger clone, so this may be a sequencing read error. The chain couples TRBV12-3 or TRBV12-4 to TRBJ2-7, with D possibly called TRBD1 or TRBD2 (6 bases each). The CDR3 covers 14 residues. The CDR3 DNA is TGTGCCAGCAGTTTAGCCGGGGGCGGCTACGAGCAGTGCTTC. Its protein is CASSLAGGGYEQCF.

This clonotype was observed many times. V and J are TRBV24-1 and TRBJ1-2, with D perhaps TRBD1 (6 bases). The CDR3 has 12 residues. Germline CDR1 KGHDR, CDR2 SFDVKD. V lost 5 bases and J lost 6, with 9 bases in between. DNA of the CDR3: TGTGCCACCAGTGGCAGGACAGATGGCTACACCTTC. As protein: CATSGRTDGYTF.

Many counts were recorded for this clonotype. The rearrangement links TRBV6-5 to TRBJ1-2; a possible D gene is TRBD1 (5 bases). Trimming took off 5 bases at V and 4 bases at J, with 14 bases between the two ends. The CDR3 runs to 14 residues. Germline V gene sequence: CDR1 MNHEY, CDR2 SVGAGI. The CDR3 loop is CASSDPGRTYGYTF. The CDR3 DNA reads TGTGCCAGCAGTGACCCGGGACGGACCTATGGCTACACCTTC.

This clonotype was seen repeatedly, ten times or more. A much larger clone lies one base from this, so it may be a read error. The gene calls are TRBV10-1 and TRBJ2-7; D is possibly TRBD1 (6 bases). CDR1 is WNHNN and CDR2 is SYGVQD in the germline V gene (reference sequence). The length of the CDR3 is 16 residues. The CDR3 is CAGRKRLTGTGYEQYF. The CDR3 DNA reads TGCGCCGGCAGGAAGAGACTCACAGGGACGGGCTACGAGCAGTACTTC.

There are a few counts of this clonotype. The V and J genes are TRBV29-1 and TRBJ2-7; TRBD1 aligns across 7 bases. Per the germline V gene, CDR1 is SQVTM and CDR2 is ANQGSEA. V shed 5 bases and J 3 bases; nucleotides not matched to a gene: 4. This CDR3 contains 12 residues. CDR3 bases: TGCAGCGTTTTCGACAGGGACTACGAGCAGTACTTC. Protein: CSVFDRDYEQYF.

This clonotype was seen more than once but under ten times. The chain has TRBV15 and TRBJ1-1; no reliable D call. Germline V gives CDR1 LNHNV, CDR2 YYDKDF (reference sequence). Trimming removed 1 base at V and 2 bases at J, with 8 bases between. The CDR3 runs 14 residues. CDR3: CATSRVGTNTEAFF. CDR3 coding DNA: TGTGCCACCAGCAGAGTCGGCACAAACACTGAAGCTTTCTTT. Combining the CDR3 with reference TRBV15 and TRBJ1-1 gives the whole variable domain DAMVIQNPRYQVTQFGKPVTLSCSQTLNHNVMYWYQQKSSQAPKLLFHYYDKDFNNEADTPDNFQSRRPNTSFCFLDIRSPGLGDTAMYLCATSRVGTNTEAFFGQGTRLTVV.

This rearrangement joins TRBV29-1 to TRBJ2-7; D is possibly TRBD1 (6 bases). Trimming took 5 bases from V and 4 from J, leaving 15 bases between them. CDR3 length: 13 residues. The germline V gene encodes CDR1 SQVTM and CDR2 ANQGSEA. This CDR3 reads CSVTGTRVYEQYF. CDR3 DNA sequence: TGCAGCGTTACCGGGACACGCGTGTACGAGCAGTACTTC.

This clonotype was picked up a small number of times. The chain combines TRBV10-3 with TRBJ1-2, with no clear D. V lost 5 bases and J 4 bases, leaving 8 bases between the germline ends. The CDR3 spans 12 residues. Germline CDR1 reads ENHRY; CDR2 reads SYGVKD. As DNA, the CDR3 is TGTGCCATCAGTCAAGACACCTATGGCTACACCTTC. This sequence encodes CAISQDTYGYTF.

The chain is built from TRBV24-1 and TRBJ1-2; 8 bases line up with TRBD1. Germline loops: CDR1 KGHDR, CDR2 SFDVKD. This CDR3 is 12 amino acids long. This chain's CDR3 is CAWDRSNYGYTF. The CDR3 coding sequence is TGTGCTTGGGACAGGAGTAACTATGGCTACACCTTC.